The clone carrying this T cell receptor (beta chain) was recorded once. Its target is not known. The V end lost 2 bases, the J end lost 8 bases, and 13 bases lay between the germline ends. The CDR3 contains 14 residues. The germline gives CDR1 MNHEY, CDR2 SMNVEV (reference sequence). This sample stems from a study of graft-versus-host responses after intestinal transplantation. In the study overall: Recipients had transplants, and these were multivisceral, liver-intestinal, or isolated intestinal. Tacrolimus and steroids were given for about three years to all recipients after anti-thymocyte globulin induction.

Here immunoSEQ multiplex PCR was the method, and the copy in TCRdb shows in-frame clones only, minus some. The table has 100,000 or so clones, over 85% seen once; the top ten hold around 1.1%. Findings of the study overall: Among recipient marrow samples, GvH clones were found; some appeared first in ileum or blood.

The source material was unstimulated CD8+ T cells sorted from spleen or lymph node cells, sampled before transplant. This chain links TRBV27 with TRBJ2-1; D gene ambiguous. The TCR sequence derives from a human donor who was the organ donor for an intestinal transplant. CDR3 residues: CASSLIPRSDEQFF. The DNA for the CDR3 is TGTGCCAGCAGTTTAATCCCCCGGTCGGATGAGCAGTTCTTC.